This passage covers 5 T cell receptor beta chains from one sample sequenced in a study of somatic mutations in cytotoxic T cells in rheumatoid arthritis. TCRdb's copy holds only in-frame clones and misses some; the assay was immunoSEQ multiplex PCR. The table records fewer than 25,000 clones, 55% to 80% of them present only once. The sequencing sample was made of CD8+ T cells sorted from blood. The receptor set was obtained from an adult with rheumatoid arthritis.

The chain recombines TRBV28 with TRBJ2-7; D uncertain. Between the trimmed V and J ends, which lost 3 bases and 0 bases, there was a span of 12 bases. The CDR3 length is 15 residues. The germline V gene has CDR1 MDHEN and CDR2 SYDVKM. The CDR3 is CASSLEMRSSYEQYF. The CDR3 DNA sequence: TGTGCCAGCAGTTTGGAAATGAGGAGCTCCTACGAGCAGTACTTC.

The CDR3 DNA is TGCAGCGTTGTAGGCGGGACATCCTACGAGCAGTACTTC. This codes for CSVVGGTSYEQYF. The J gene is TRBJ2-7, the V gene TRBV29-1; perhaps D is TRBD1 or TRBD2 (6 bases each). CDR1 and CDR2 from the germline V gene are SQVTM and ANQGSEA. This CDR3 region has 13 residues. Trimming removed 4 bases at V and 1 base at J, with 11 bases between.

The genes are TRBV14 and TRBJ2-3, with a weak D call TRBD2 (6 bases). Germline loops: CDR1 SGHDN, CDR2 FVKESK. Trimming removed 4 bases from V and 4 bases from J, with 15 bases in between. This CDR3 contains 15 residues. CDR3 in DNA: TGTGCCAGCAGCCCACTGGGGGGTAGCGCAGATACGCAGTATTTT. It specifies CASSPLGGSADTQYF.

Sample share makes this clone large. The V call is TRBV7-9, the J call TRBJ1-4; tentative D call: TRBD1 (6 bases). Trimming cost V 4 bases and J 7 bases, with 13 bases left between them. Germline CDR1 SEHNR, CDR2 FQNEAQ (reference sequence). This CDR3 is 14 amino acids long. The CDR3: CASSWDKGTEKLFF. The CDR3 DNA follows: TGTGCCAGCAGCTGGGACAAGGGCACTGAAAAACTGTTTTTT.

The V gene is TRBV29-1, the J gene TRBJ2-7, with 12 nucleotides matching TRBD1. CDR3 size: 13 residues. Looked up from germline, CDR1 is SQVTM and CDR2 is ANQGSEA. The junction had 4 bases not matched to a gene; V was cut back by 6 bases and J by 4 bases. CDR3 in DNA: TGCAGCGTACCGGGACAGGGGGCTTACGAGCAGTACTTC. This encodes CSVPGQGAYEQYF.